The source of this T cell receptor (beta chain) is a study of low-dose radiotherapy and immunotherapy resistance in tumors. Study-level information: The study gave patients oral aspirin 300 mg daily for four cycles from cycle 1 day 1.

Tumors of eligible patients were advanced, solid and lacking tumor-infiltrating lymphocytes. V lost 5 bases, J lost 4 bases, and 11 bases lay in between. This CDR3 spans 12 amino acids. Germline-derived CDR1 and CDR2 are DFQATT and SNEGSKA (reference sequence). TRAV- and TRBV-specific primers, spanning alpha and beta chains, primed first-strand cDNA. PCR amplification of the TCRs was performed with Phusion for 20 PCR cycles, and it relied on a constant-region primer together with a V-primer adapter. mRNA that had been isolated underwent amplification through in vitro transcription. MiXCR, applied by TCRdb to the reads, yields one record per CDR3 protein. The table lists about 17,000 distinct CDR3 sequences, less than 85% of them singletons, with approximately 5% in the top ten. This clonotype was detected only once.

The sequence derives from a human donor with advanced metastatic prostate, ovarian, gallbladder or colorectal cancer (not recorded which). This table probably holds off-target reads from a library built for another chain. J is TRBJ1-2 and V is TRBV20-1; D is unresolved. CDR3 in DNA: TGCAGTGCTCATCAGACGGGCTATGGCTACACCTTC. Protein product: CSAHQTGYGYTF.